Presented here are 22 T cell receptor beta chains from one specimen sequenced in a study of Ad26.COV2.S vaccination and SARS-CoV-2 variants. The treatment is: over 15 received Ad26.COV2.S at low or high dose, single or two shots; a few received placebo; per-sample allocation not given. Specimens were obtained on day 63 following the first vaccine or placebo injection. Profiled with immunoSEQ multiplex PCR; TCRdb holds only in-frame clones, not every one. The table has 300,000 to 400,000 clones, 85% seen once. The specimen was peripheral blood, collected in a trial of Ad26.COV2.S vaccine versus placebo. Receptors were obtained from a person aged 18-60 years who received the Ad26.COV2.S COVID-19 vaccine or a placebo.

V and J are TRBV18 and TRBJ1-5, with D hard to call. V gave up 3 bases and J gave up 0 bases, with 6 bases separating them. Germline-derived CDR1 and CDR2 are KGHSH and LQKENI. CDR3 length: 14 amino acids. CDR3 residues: CASSPQNSNQPQHF. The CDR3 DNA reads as TGTGCCAGCTCACCTCAAAATAGCAATCAGCCCCAGCATTTT.

CDR3 in amino acids: CAWNRQARNTIYF. CDR3 DNA: TGTGCCTGGAACAGACAGGCTAGGAACACCATATATTTT. This chain uses TRBV30 with TRBJ1-3, with TRBD1 as a possible D gene (6 bases). From germline, CDR1 is GTSNPN and CDR2 SVGIG (reference sequence). The CDR3 sequence is 13 residues long. V shed 4 bases and J shed 7 bases, with 14 bases lying between them.

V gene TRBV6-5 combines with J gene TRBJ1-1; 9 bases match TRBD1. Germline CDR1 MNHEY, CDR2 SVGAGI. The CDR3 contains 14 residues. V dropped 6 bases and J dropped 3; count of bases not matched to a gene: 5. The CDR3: CASRPGTGYTEAFF. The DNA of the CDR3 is TGTGCCAGCAGACCCGGGACAGGGTACACTGAAGCTTTCTTT.

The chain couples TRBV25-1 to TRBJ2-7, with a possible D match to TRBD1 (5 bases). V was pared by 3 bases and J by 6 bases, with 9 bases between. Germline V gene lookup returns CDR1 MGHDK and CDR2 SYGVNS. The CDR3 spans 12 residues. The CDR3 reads CASSEPQAEQYF. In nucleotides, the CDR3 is TGTGCCAGCAGTGAGCCACAGGCCGAGCAGTACTTC.

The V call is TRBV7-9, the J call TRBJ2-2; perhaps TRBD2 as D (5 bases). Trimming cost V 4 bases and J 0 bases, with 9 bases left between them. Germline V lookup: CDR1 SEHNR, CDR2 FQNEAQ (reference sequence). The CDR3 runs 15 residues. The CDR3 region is CASSSTLANTGELFF. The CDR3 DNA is TGTGCCAGCAGCTCGACACTAGCGAACACCGGGGAGCTGTTTTTT.

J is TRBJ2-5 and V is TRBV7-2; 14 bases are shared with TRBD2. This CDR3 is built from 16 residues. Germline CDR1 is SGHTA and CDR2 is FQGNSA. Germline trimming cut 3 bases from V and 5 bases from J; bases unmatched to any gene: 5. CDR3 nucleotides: TGTGCCAGCAGCTTCGGACTAGCGGGGGGCGGGGAGACCCAGTACTTC. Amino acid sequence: CASSFGLAGGGETQYF.

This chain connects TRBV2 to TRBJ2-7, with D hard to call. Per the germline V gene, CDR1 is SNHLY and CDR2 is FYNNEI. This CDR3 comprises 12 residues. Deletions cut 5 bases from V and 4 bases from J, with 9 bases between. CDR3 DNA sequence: TGTGCCAGCAGTTCCATCGAGTACGAGCAGTACTTC. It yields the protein CASSSIEYEQYF.

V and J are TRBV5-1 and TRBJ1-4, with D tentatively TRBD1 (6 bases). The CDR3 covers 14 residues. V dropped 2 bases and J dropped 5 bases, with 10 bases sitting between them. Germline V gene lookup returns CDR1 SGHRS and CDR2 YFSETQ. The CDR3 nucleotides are TGCGCCAGCAGCTTTGACAGGAAAAATGAAAAACTGTTTTTT. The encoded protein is CASSFDRKNEKLFF.

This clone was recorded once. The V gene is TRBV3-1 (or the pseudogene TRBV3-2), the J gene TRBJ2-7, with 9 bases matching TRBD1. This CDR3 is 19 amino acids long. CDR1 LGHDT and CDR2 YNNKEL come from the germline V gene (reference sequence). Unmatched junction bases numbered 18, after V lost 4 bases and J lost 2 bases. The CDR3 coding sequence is TGTGCCAGCAGCCCGCAACAGGGGGCGCGTCATCCTCCACCCTACGAGCAGTACTTC. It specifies CASSPQQGARHPPPYEQYF.

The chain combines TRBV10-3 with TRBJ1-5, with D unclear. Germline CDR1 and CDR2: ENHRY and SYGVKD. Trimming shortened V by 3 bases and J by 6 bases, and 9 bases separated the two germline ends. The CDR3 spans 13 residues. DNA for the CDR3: TGTGCCATCAGTGAAAATTCCGGTCAGCCCCAGCATTTT. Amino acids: CAISENSGQPQHF.

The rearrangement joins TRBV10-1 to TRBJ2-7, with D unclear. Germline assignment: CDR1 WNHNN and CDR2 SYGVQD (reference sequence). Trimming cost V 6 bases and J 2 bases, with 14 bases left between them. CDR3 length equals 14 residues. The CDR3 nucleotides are TGCGCCAGCAGCGGCTCAATAAATCCCTACGAGCAGTACTTC. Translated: CASSGSINPYEQYF.

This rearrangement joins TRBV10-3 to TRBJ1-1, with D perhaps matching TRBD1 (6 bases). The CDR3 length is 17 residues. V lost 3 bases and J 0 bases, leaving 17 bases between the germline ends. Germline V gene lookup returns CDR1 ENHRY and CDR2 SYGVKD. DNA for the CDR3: TGTGCCATCAGTGATTCGGGACAACGGGGCGTGAACACTGAAGCTTTCTTT. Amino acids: CAISDSGQRGVNTEAFF.

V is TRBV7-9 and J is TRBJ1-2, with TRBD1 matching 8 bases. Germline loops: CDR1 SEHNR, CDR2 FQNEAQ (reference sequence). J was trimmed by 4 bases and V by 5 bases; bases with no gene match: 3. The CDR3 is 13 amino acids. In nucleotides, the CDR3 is TGTGCCAGCAGCCATGGACAGGGCTATGGCTACACCTTC. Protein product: CASSHGQGYGYTF. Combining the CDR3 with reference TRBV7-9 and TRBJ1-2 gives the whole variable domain DTGVSQNPRHKITKRGQNVTFRCDPISEHNRLYWYRQTLGQGPEFLTYFQNEAQLEKSRLLSDRFSAERPKGSFSTLEIQRTEQGDSAMYLCASSHGQGYGYTFGSGTRLTVV.

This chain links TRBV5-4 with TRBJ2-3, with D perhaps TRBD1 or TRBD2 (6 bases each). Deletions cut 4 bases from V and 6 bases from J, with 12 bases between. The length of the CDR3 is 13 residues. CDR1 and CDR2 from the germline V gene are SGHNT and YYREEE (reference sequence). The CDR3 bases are TGTGCCAGCAGCCCCTTAGGGGGGGATACGCAGTATTTT. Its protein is CASSPLGGDTQYF.

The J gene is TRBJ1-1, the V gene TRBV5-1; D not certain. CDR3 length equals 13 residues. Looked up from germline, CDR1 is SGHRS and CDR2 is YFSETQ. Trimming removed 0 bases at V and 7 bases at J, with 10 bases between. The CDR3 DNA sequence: TGCGCCAGCAGCTTGGATCGGTCGGGTGAAGCTTTCTTT. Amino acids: CASSLDRSGEAFF. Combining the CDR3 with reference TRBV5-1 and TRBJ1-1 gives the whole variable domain KAGVTQTPRYLIKTRGQQVTLSCSPISGHRSVSWYQQTPGQGLQFLFEYFSETQRNKGNFPGRFSGRQFSNSRSEMNVSTLELGDSALYLCASSLDRSGEAFFGQGTRLTVV.

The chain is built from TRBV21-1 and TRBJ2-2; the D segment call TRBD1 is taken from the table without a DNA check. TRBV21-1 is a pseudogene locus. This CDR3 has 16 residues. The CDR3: CASSPRDRGHTGELFF. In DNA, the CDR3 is TGTGCCAGCAGCCCCCGAGACAGGGGGCATACCGGGGAGCTGTTTTTT.

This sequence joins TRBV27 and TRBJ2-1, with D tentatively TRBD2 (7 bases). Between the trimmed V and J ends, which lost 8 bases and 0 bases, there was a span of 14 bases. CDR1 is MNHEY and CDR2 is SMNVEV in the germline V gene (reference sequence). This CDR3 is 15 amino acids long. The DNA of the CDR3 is TGTGCCAGCGGGAGGGGGTCGAGCTCCTACAATGAGCAGTTCTTC. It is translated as CASGRGSSSYNEQFF.

CDR3: CASSSGTGRETQYF. DNA for the CDR3: TGTGCCAGCAGCTCTGGAACAGGGAGAGAGACCCAGTACTTC. The V call is TRBV11-3, the J call TRBJ2-5, with TRBD1 as a possible D gene (6 bases). The CDR3 contains 14 residues. Trimming took off 4 bases at V and 4 bases at J, with 13 bases between the two ends. CDR1 and CDR2 from the germline V gene are SGHNT and YENEEA.

The CDR3 DNA sequence: TGTGCCAGCAGTTCCCGGGGTAGTCTGGAGACCCAGTACTTC. Its protein is CASSSRGSLETQYF. V usage is TRBV6-2 or TRBV6-3 and J usage is TRBJ2-5, with a tentative D call TRBD2 (5 bases). The CDR3 extends over 14 amino acids. V was cut by 4 bases and J by 5 bases, with 14 bases left in between. From germline, CDR1 is MNHEY and CDR2 SVGEGT.

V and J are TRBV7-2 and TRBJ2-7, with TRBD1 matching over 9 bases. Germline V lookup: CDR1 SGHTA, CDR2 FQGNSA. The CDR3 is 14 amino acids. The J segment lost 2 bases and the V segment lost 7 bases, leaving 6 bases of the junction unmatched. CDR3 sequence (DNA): TGTGCCAGCATCTCCAGACAGGGGGCCTACGAGCAGTACTTC. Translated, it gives CASISRQGAYEQYF. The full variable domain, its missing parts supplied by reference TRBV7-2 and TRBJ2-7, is GAGVSQSPSNKVTEKGKDVELRCDPISGHTALYWYRQSLGQGLEFLIYFQGNSAPDKSGLPSDRFSAERTGGSVSTLTIQRTQQEDSAVYLCASISRQGAYEQYFGPGTRLTVT.

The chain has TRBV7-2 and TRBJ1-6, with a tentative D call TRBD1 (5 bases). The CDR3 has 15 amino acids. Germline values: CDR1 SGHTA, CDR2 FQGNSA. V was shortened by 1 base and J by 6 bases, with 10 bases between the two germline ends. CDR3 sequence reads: CASSLGTGTNSPLHF. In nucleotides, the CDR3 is TGTGCCAGCAGCTTAGGAACGGGGACTAATTCACCCCTCCACTTT.

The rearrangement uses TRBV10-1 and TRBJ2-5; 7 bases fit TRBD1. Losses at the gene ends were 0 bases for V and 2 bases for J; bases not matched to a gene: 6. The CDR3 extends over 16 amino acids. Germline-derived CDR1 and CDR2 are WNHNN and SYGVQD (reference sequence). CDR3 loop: CASSESKGGRQETQYF. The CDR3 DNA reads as TGCGCCAGCAGTGAGTCGAAAGGGGGCCGGCAAGAGACCCAGTACTTC.